This T cell receptor (beta chain) is from a study of OX40 agonist ivuxolimab in advanced cancers. Only in-frame clones appear in the TCRdb table, and some are missing; sequencing was by immunoSEQ multiplex PCR. The sample lists roughly 91,000 clones, 70% to 90% seen once, with around 0.76% in the top ten. Note on this clone: Its target is not known.

Notes on the study in general: In the 0.1 to 3.0 mg/kg range, CD4+ and CD8+ blood T cells had expanded clonally by week 6.

The germline gives CDR1 SGHAT, CDR2 FQNNGV. CDR3 size: 16 residues. V lost 5 bases and J lost 5; bases outside the gene matches: 10. Sequenced here: CD4+ or CD8+ T cells sorted from blood, sampled in a trial of the OX40 agonist ivuxolimab. The chain combines TRBV11-2 with TRBJ2-3; 10 bases fit TRBD2. The sequence derives from an adult with an advanced solid tumor such as melanoma, head and neck, liver or kidney cancer. The CDR3: CASSRRAGGNLDTQYF. CDR3 sequence (DNA): TGTGCCAGCAGCCGACGAGCGGGGGGGAACTTAGATACGCAGTATTTT.